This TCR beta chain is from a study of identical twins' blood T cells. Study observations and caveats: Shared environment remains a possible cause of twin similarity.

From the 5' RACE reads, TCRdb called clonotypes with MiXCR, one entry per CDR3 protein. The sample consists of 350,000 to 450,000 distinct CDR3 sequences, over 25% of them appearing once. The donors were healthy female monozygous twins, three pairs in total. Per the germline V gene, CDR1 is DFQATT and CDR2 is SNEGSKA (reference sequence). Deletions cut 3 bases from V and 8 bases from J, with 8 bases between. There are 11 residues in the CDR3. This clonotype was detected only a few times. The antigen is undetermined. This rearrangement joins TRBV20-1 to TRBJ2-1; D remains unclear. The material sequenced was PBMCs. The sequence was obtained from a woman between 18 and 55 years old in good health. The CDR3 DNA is TGCAGTGCTAGGTCGGTCGATGAGCAGTTCTTC. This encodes CSARSVDEQFF.